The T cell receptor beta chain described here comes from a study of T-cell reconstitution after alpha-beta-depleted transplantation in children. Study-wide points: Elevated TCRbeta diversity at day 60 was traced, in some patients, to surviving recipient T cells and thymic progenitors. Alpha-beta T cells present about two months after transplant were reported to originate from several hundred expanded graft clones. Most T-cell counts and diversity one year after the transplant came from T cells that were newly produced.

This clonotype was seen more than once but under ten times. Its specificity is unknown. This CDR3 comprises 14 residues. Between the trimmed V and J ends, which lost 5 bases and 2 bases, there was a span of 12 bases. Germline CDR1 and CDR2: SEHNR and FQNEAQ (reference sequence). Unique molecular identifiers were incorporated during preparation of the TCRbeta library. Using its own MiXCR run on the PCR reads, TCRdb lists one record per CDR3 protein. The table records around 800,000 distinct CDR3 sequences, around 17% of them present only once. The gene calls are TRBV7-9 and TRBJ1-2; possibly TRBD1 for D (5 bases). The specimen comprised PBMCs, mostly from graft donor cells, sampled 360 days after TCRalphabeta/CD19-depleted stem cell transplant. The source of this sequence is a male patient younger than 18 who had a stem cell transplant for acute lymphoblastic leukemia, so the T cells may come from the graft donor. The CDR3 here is CASSGRDLNYGYTF. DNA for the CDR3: TGTGCCAGCAGCGGCCGGGACCTAAACTATGGCTACACCTTC.